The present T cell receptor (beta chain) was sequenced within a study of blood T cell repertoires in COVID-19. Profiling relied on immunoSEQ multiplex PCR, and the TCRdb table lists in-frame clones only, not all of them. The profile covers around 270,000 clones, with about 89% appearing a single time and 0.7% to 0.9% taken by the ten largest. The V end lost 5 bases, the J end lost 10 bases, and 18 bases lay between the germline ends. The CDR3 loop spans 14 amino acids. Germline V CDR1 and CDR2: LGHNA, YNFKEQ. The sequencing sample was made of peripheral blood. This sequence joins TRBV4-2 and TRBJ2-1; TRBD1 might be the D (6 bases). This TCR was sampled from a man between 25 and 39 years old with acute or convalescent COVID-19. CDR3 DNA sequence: TGTGCCAGCAGCAACGAACTTACCGGGACAGAGCAGTTCTTC. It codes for CASSNELTGTEQFF.